Listed below are T cell receptor beta chains from one sample, sequenced in a study of cytomegalovirus exposure and HLA in healthy donors. Clones were read by immunoSEQ multiplex PCR, and TCRdb kept only the in-frame ones, dropping some. The sample records about 150,000 clones, 85% to 90% being singletons. The specimen sequenced was PBMCs. These receptors all come from a human donor in good health. Each CDR3 is given with its conserved first and last residue. The D gene is left open where the match is weak. Clone size is not always given. Where it is, it says once, few, many or a class for expanded clones.

d_call: TRBD2; clone_size: .; j_call: TRBJ2-3; v_call: TRBV19; cdr3_nt: TGTGCCACCGCAGTAGCGGGAGGGTTTAGCACAGATACGCAGTATTTT; cdr3_aa: CATAVAGGFSTDTQYF
d_call: .; clone_size: .; j_call: TRBJ1-3; v_call: TRBV7-2; cdr3_nt: TGTGCCAGCAGCTTAACAGGGCCTGGAAACACCATATATTTT; cdr3_aa: CASSLTGPGNTIYF
d_call: TRBD1; clone_size: .; j_call: TRBJ2-2; v_call: TRBV7-8; cdr3_nt: TGTGCCAGCAGCCGGGACAGCACCGGGGAGCTGTTTTTT; cdr3_aa: CASSRDSTGELFF
d_call: .; clone_size: .; j_call: TRBJ2-3; v_call: TRBV5-1; cdr3_nt: TGCGCCAGCAGCTTGAGCGGAGACGGGCATACGCAGTATTTT; cdr3_aa: CASSLSGDGHTQYF
d_call: TRBD2; clone_size: .; j_call: TRBJ2-5; v_call: TRBV27; cdr3_nt: TGTGCCAGCAGTTTATCGCTAGCGGGGGGCCCCTTCCAAGAGACCCAGTACTTC; cdr3_aa: CASSLSLAGGPFQETQYF
d_call: .; clone_size: .; j_call: TRBJ2-5; v_call: TRBV7-3; cdr3_nt: TGTGCCAGCAGCTTAAAAGGGTATGAGGGAGAGACCCAGTACTTC; cdr3_aa: CASSLKGYEGETQYF
d_call: .; clone_size: once; j_call: TRBJ1-4; v_call: TRBV6-5; cdr3_nt: TGTGCCAGCAGTTACTCGATGGGAGTGGCTAATGAAAAACTGTTTTTT; cdr3_aa: CASSYSMGVANEKLFF
d_call: TRBD1; clone_size: few; j_call: TRBJ1-2; v_call: TRBV5-1; cdr3_nt: TGCGCCAGCAGCCCTAGGACAGGGTCGATCTATGGCTACACCTTC; cdr3_aa: CASSPRTGSIYGYTF
d_call: TRBD2; clone_size: .; j_call: TRBJ2-1; v_call: TRBV5-6; cdr3_nt: TGTGCCAGCAGCGTGCTAGCGGCCTACAATGAGCAGTTCTTC; cdr3_aa: CASSVLAAYNEQFF
d_call: TRBD2; clone_size: .; j_call: TRBJ2-3; v_call: TRBV7-2; cdr3_nt: TGTGCCAGCAGCTCGACCCTAGCGGGAGCAGATACGCAGTATTTT; cdr3_aa: CASSSTLAGADTQYF
d_call: TRBD2; clone_size: .; j_call: TRBJ2-1; v_call: TRBV19; cdr3_nt: TGTGCCAGTAGTCGGAGCGGGAGTACAAATGAGCAGTTCTTC; cdr3_aa: CASSRSGSTNEQFF
d_call: TRBD1; clone_size: .; j_call: TRBJ2-5; v_call: TRBV5-8; cdr3_nt: TGTGCCAGCAGCCAGCGGACAGGGGAGACCCAGTACTTC; cdr3_aa: CASSQRTGETQYF
d_call: .; clone_size: .; j_call: TRBJ1-1; v_call: TRBV7-3; cdr3_nt: TGTGCCAGCAGCTTAGTTGTTGGAGCAGAAGCTTTCTTT; cdr3_aa: CASSLVVGAEAFF
d_call: TRBD1; clone_size: .; j_call: TRBJ1-3; v_call: TRBV30; cdr3_nt: TGTGCCTGGAGTTCGAGACAGGGGTCGGGAAACACCATATATTTT; cdr3_aa: CAWSSRQGSGNTIYF
d_call: TRBD2; clone_size: .; j_call: TRBJ2-3; v_call: TRBV29-1; cdr3_nt: TGCAGCGTTGTGCCCCAGCGGGGGATAACAGATACGCAGTATTTT; cdr3_aa: CSVVPQRGITDTQYF
d_call: TRBD1; clone_size: .; j_call: TRBJ1-1; v_call: TRBV29-1; cdr3_nt: TGCAGCGTTGGGCCGGGACAGGGGAACACTGAAGCTTTCTTT; cdr3_aa: CSVGPGQGNTEAFF
d_call: TRBD2; clone_size: .; j_call: TRBJ2-2; v_call: TRBV18; cdr3_nt: TGTGCCAGCTCTAACCAGCGGGAGGGCCGGTCCGGGGAGCTGTTTTTT; cdr3_aa: CASSNQREGRSGELFF
d_call: .; clone_size: .; j_call: TRBJ1-5; v_call: TRBV6-6; cdr3_nt: TGTGCCAGCAGAAGGACAGAAAATCAGCCCCAGCATTTT; cdr3_aa: CASRRTENQPQHF
d_call: .; clone_size: .; j_call: TRBJ1-1; v_call: TRBV19; cdr3_nt: TGTGCCAGTAGTATGAGGGCGGTGAACACTGAAGCTTTCTTT; cdr3_aa: CASSMRAVNTEAFF
d_call: .; clone_size: .; j_call: TRBJ2-3; v_call: TRBV7-2; cdr3_nt: TGTGCCAGCAGCTTATTTCAGAGCACAGATACGCAGTATTTT; cdr3_aa: CASSLFQSTDTQYF
d_call: TRBD1; clone_size: .; j_call: TRBJ2-3; v_call: TRBV7-6; cdr3_nt: TGTGCCAGCGGACTTGAGACAGGGAGTATAGGTACGCAGTATTTT; cdr3_aa: CASGLETGSIGTQYF
d_call: TRBD1; clone_size: .; j_call: TRBJ1-5; v_call: TRBV28; cdr3_nt: TGTGCCAGCAGTGACGACAGGGCGATGAATCAGCCCCAGCATTTT; cdr3_aa: CASSDDRAMNQPQHF
d_call: .; clone_size: .; j_call: TRBJ1-2; v_call: TRBV6-5; cdr3_nt: TGTGCCAGCAGTTATATTACATTGGGGCAATGGGGCTACACCTTC; cdr3_aa: CASSYITLGQWGYTF
d_call: .; clone_size: .; j_call: TRBJ1-2; v_call: TRBV7-9; cdr3_nt: TGTGCCAGCAGCTTAGATGGGCTTAACTATGGCTACACCTTC; cdr3_aa: CASSLDGLNYGYTF
d_call: TRBD1; clone_size: .; j_call: TRBJ2-2; v_call: TRBV15; cdr3_nt: TGTGCCACCAGCAGAGACTTACTAGGGACAGGGGCCGGGGAGCTGTTTTTT; cdr3_aa: CATSRDLLGTGAGELFF
d_call: TRBD2; clone_size: .; j_call: TRBJ2-6; v_call: TRBV19; cdr3_nt: TGTGCCAGTAGTCCGGAGCGGGAGCTCGCTGGGGCCAACGTCCTGACTTTC; cdr3_aa: CASSPERELAGANVLTF
d_call: TRBD1; clone_size: .; j_call: TRBJ1-2; v_call: TRBV5-1; cdr3_nt: TGCGCCAGCAGCTTGGATGGACAGGGGATGAATGGCTACACCTTC; cdr3_aa: CASSLDGQGMNGYTF
d_call: .; clone_size: few; j_call: TRBJ1-2; v_call: TRBV7-3; cdr3_nt: TGTGCCAGCAGCTTTGAGGCGAAACTCTATGGCTACACCTTC; cdr3_aa: CASSFEAKLYGYTF
d_call: .; clone_size: .; j_call: TRBJ2-1; v_call: TRBV15; cdr3_nt: TGTGCCACCAGCAGAGATTGGAGGAATGAGCAGTTCTTC; cdr3_aa: CATSRDWRNEQFF
d_call: TRBD1; clone_size: .; j_call: TRBJ2-2; v_call: TRBV7-9; cdr3_nt: TGTGCCAGCAGCCCCTTCCCGGGACAGGGAAACACCGGGGAGCTGTTTTTT; cdr3_aa: CASSPFPGQGNTGELFF
d_call: TRBD1; clone_size: .; j_call: TRBJ1-2; v_call: TRBV7-9; cdr3_nt: TGTGCCAGCAGCTTAGGAGGGACAGGATATGGCTACACCTTC; cdr3_aa: CASSLGGTGYGYTF
d_call: TRBD1; clone_size: .; j_call: TRBJ2-3; v_call: TRBV11-2; cdr3_nt: TGTGCCAGCAGCGGACCGGGGACAGTCACAGATACGCAGTATTTT; cdr3_aa: CASSGPGTVTDTQYF
d_call: .; clone_size: .; j_call: TRBJ1-1; v_call: TRBV28; cdr3_nt: TGTGCCAGCAGTCCTGGGACACTAAACACTGAAGCTTTCTTT; cdr3_aa: CASSPGTLNTEAFF
d_call: .; clone_size: few; j_call: TRBJ2-7; v_call: TRBV7-2; cdr3_nt: TGTGCCAGCAGCTTAGAGAGTGAAGAGCAGTACTTC; cdr3_aa: CASSLESEEQYF
d_call: TRBD1; clone_size: .; j_call: TRBJ2-7; v_call: TRBV11-2; cdr3_nt: TGTGCCAGCAGCCTTCGGACAGGGGTAGACGAGCAGTACTTC; cdr3_aa: CASSLRTGVDEQYF
d_call: .; clone_size: .; j_call: TRBJ2-1; v_call: TRBV13; cdr3_nt: TGTGCCAGCAGCTTCCAGGACGGGGGAGCCTACAATGAGCAGTTCTTC; cdr3_aa: CASSFQDGGAYNEQFF
d_call: .; clone_size: .; j_call: TRBJ1-1; v_call: TRBV11-2; cdr3_nt: TGTGCCAGCCAGAGGGAGGGAGGGATGAACACTGAAGCTTTCTTT; cdr3_aa: CASQREGGMNTEAFF
d_call: .; clone_size: .; j_call: TRBJ1-1; v_call: TRBV28; cdr3_nt: TGTGCCAGCAGTATGTGGGAGGGGACTGAAGCTTTCTTT; cdr3_aa: CASSMWEGTEAFF
d_call: .; clone_size: .; j_call: TRBJ2-1; v_call: TRBV7-2; cdr3_nt: TGTGCCAGCAGCCTGATAAACTACAGGGAAAAGTACAATGAGCAGTTCTTC; cdr3_aa: CASSLINYREKYNEQFF
d_call: .; clone_size: .; j_call: TRBJ1-5; v_call: TRBV2; cdr3_nt: TGTGCCAGCAGAGACTACAGGGCCGGCAATCAGCCCCAGCATTTT; cdr3_aa: CASRDYRAGNQPQHF
d_call: .; clone_size: .; j_call: TRBJ2-5; v_call: TRBV4-1; cdr3_nt: TGCGCCAGCAGCCCCCGGGGGTTGGCCCAAGAGACCCAGTACTTC; cdr3_aa: CASSPRGLAQETQYF
d_call: TRBD1; clone_size: .; j_call: TRBJ2-7; v_call: TRBV19; cdr3_nt: TGTGCCAGTAGTATTGCCGTCGACAGGGGGCCCTACGAGCAGTACTTC; cdr3_aa: CASSIAVDRGPYEQYF
d_call: TRBD1; clone_size: once; j_call: TRBJ1-2; v_call: TRBV27; cdr3_nt: TGTGCCAGCAGTCGAGGACAGGGCAGCTATGGCTACACCTTC; cdr3_aa: CASSRGQGSYGYTF
d_call: .; clone_size: .; j_call: TRBJ1-5; v_call: TRBV28; cdr3_nt: TGTGCCAGCAGTCCCCCGTCCACGCGGGGCAATCAGCCCCAGCATTTT; cdr3_aa: CASSPPSTRGNQPQHF
d_call: .; clone_size: .; j_call: TRBJ1-1; v_call: TRBV29-1; cdr3_nt: TGCAGCGTTGAGGGTCGACAGAACACTGAAGCTTTCTTT; cdr3_aa: CSVEGRQNTEAFF
d_call: TRBD1; clone_size: .; j_call: TRBJ2-7; v_call: TRBV7-8; cdr3_nt: TGTGCCAGCAGCTTCGGCTGGACAGGGGGCAAACCCGCGTACGAGCAGTACTTC; cdr3_aa: CASSFGWTGGKPAYEQYF
d_call: TRBD1; clone_size: .; j_call: TRBJ1-2; v_call: TRBV4-1; cdr3_nt: TGCGCCAGCAGCCAACCACGGACAGGGGGCGCGACCAACTATGGCTACACCTTC; cdr3_aa: CASSQPRTGGATNYGYTF
d_call: .; clone_size: .; j_call: TRBJ2-7; v_call: TRBV27; cdr3_nt: TGTGCCAGCAGGGCAGGGGTGCCCTACGAGCAGTACTTC; cdr3_aa: CASRAGVPYEQYF
d_call: .; clone_size: .; j_call: TRBJ2-3; v_call: TRBV5-1; cdr3_nt: TGCGCCAGCAGCTCCCCTGGCACAGATACGCAGTATTTT; cdr3_aa: CASSSPGTDTQYF
d_call: .; clone_size: .; j_call: TRBJ1-1; v_call: TRBV5-8; cdr3_nt: TGTGCCAGCAGCTTGTGGGGGGAATCTGAAGCTTTCTTT; cdr3_aa: CASSLWGESEAFF
d_call: TRBD2; clone_size: .; j_call: TRBJ2-1; v_call: TRBV10-1; cdr3_nt: TGCGCCAGCAGTGAGTCTGTACTAGCGGGGCCGAGCTCCTACAATGAGCAGTTCTTC; cdr3_aa: CASSESVLAGPSSYNEQFF
d_call: .; clone_size: .; j_call: TRBJ1-2; v_call: TRBV7-9; cdr3_nt: TGTGCCAGCAGAACGGACAGTGTTAACTATGGCTACACCTTC; cdr3_aa: CASRTDSVNYGYTF